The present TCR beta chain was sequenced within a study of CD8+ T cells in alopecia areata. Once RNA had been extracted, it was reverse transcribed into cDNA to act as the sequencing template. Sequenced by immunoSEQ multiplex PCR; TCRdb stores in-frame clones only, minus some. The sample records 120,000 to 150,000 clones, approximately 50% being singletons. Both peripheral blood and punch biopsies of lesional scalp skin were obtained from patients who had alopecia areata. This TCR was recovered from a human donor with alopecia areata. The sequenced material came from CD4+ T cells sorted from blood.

The CDR3, as DNA: TGCAGCGTTGCTCGGGACAGCGGTCAGCCCCAGCATTTT. It encodes CSVARDSGQPQHF. The chain carries TRBV29-1 and TRBJ1-5; 7 bases fit TRBD1. The CDR3 runs 13 residues. The germline V gene has CDR1 SQVTM and CDR2 ANQGSEA. The junction had 6 bases not matched to a gene; V was cut back by 4 bases and J by 6 bases.